The clone carrying this T cell receptor beta chain was recorded many times. The ends lost 6 bases at V and 6 bases at J; junction bases unmatched: 10. CDR3 length equals 14 residues. Germline values: CDR1 SQVTM, CDR2 ANQGSEA. MiXCR was run by TCRdb on the 5' RACE reads, yielding one entry per CDR3 protein. The profile shows some 40,000 distinct CDR3 sequences, about 29% of them singletons. Material for sequencing was memory CD4+ T cells sorted from a lymph node. The subset here: memory CD4+ T cells, CD4+CD45RO+CD25-. The rearrangement uses TRBV29-1 and TRBJ2-3; 9 bases are a match to TRBD2. This TCR was recovered from a female donor with breast cancer. The CDR3 region has the DNA TGCAGCGTGCCCGTAGCGGGGGTAATGGATACGCAGTATTTT. It encodes CSVPVAGVMDTQYF.